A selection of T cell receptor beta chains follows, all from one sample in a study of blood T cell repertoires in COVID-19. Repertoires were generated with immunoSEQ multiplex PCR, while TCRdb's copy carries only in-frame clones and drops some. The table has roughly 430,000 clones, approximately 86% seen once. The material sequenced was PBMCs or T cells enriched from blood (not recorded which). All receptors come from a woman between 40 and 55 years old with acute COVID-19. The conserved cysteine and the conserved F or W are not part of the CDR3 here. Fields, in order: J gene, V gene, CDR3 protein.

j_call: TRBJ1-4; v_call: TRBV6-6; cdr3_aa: ASRSIGGLNEKLF
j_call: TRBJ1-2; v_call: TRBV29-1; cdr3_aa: SVDRDTQPHYT
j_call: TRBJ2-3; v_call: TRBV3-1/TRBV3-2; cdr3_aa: ASSQGGGGLGGTQY
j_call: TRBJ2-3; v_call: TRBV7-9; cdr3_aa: ASSPTGAGTDTQY
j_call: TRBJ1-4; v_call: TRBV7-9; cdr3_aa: ASSPTGGDEKLF
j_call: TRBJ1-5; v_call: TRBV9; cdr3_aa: ASSVGGTGVQPQH
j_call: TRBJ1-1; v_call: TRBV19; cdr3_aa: ASSWTGATEAF
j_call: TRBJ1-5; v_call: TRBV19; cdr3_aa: ASSSTGNAGDQPQH
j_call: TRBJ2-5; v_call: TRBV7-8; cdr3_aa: ASSEYKFMQYQETQY
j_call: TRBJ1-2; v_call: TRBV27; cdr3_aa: ASSLSRQSYGYT
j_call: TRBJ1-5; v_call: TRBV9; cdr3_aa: ASSRGTGQSQPQH
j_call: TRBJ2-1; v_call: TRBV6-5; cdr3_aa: ASSSTSVHEQF
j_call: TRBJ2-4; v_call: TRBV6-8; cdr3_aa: ASSYRGNIQY
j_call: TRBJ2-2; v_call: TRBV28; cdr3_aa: ASSGTSGGVSVTGELF
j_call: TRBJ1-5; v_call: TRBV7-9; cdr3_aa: ASSPQGTDSNQPQH
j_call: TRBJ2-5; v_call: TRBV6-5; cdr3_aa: ASSYSPEAEETQY
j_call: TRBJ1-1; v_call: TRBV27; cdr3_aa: ASFHAFRGSATEAF
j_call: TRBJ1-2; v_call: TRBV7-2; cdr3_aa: ASSLAGGQGGYGYT
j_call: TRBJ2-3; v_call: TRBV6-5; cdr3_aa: ASSYAGDTQY
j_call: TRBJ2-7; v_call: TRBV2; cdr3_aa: ASTTGTYEQY
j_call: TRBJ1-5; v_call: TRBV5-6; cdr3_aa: ASSLFEGGPQH
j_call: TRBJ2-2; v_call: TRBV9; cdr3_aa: ASSEGPGELF
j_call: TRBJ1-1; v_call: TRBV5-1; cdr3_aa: ASSLIGQGGGSTEAF
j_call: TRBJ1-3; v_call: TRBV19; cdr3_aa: ASRRGSGNTIY